This is a list of T cell receptor beta chains from one sample in a study of blood T cell repertoires in COVID-19. Profiled with immunoSEQ multiplex PCR; TCRdb holds only in-frame clones, not every one. This repertoire shows over 350,000 clones, 88% found once; its top ten account for 0.95% to 1%. What was sequenced was PBMCs or T cells enriched from blood (not recorded which). These receptor sequences come from a woman aged 30 to 39 with acute COVID-19. CDR3s include the opening cysteine and the closing phenylalanine or tryptophan. D genes are given only for firm matches. Some rows mark clone size as missing; the rest say once, few, many or name a class of expanded clone.

D,J,V,size,CDR3,DNA
TRBD1,TRBJ2-1,TRBV7-3,-,CASSLGQGFDEQFF,TGTGCCAGCAGCTTAGGACAGGGTTTCGATGAGCAGTTCTTC
-,TRBJ1-3,TRBV3-1/TRBV3-2,-,CASSQDPSGTVGNTIYF,TGTGCCAGCAGCCAAGACCCCTCCGGGACTGTTGGAAACACCATATATTTT
-,TRBJ2-2,TRBV12-3/TRBV12-4,once,CASSRDFGELFF,TGTGCCAGCAGCCGGGACTTCGGGGAGCTGTTTTTT
TRBD1,TRBJ2-2,TRBV2,-,CASREEGATTGELFF,TGTGCCAGCAGGGAAGAGGGGGCTACTACCGGGGAGCTGTTTTTT
-,TRBJ1-2,TRBV7-2,-,CASSLPGGNGYTF,TGTGCCAGCAGCTTGCCCGGGGGAAATGGCTACACCTTC
TRBD2,TRBJ2-3,TRBV12-5,-,CASGPEGRGGTDTQYF,TGTGCTAGTGGCCCAGAGGGTCGGGGGGGCACAGATACGCAGTATTTT
-,TRBJ1-4,TRBV7-2,-,CASSSQGRSNEKLFF,TGTGCCAGCAGCTCACAGGGTCGGTCTAATGAAAAACTGTTTTTT
-,TRBJ2-7,TRBV19,few,CASSIGGRGGRKQYF,TGTGCCAGTAGTATAGGGGGCAGGGGCGGAAGAAAGCAGTACTTC
-,TRBJ2-5,TRBV14,-,CASSQAGGGATQYF,TGTGCCAGCAGCCAAGCGGGCGGGGGCGCGACCCAGTACTTC
TRBD1,TRBJ2-7,TRBV19,-,CASSSGGQGVYEQYF,TGTGCCAGTAGTAGTGGCGGACAGGGAGTATACGAGCAGTACTTC
-,TRBJ2-3,TRBV9,few,CASSRGDTQYF,TGTGCCAGCAGCAGGGGAGATACGCAGTATTTT
TRBD1,TRBJ2-2,TRBV10-3,-,CAISTGVVNAGELFF,TGTGCCATCAGTACAGGGGTGGTTAACGCCGGGGAGCTGTTTTTT
TRBD1,TRBJ2-7,TRBV7-2,-,CASRRTGGAGHEQYF,TGTGCCAGCAGACGGACAGGGGGCGCGGGTCACGAGCAGTACTTC
-,TRBJ1-2,TRBV24-1,-,CATSDPGLNYGYTF,TGTGCCACCAGTGATCCCGGACTTAACTATGGCTACACCTTC
-,TRBJ1-5,TRBV6-2/TRBV6-3,once,CASSYASVSNQPQHF,TGTGCCAGCAGTTACGCGTCTGTTAGCAATCAGCCCCAGCATTTT
TRBD1,TRBJ2-7,TRBV10-1,-,CASGEYSGQGAYEQYF,TGCGCCAGCGGAGAGTACTCGGGACAGGGGGCCTACGAGCAGTACTTC
TRBD2,TRBJ2-3,TRBV3-1/TRBV3-2,once,CASSQVISGGRDTQYF,TGTGCCAGCAGCCAAGTAATTAGCGGGGGGCGAGATACGCAGTATTTT
TRBD1,TRBJ1-3,TRBV15,few,CATTPDRGLGNTIYF,TGTGCCACCACCCCGGACAGGGGGCTTGGAAACACCATATATTTT
TRBD1,TRBJ1-1,TRBV19,once,CASSLTGGLTEAFF,TGTGCCAGTAGTTTGACAGGGGGCCTCACTGAAGCTTTCTTT
-,TRBJ1-1,TRBV20-1,-,CSAGDRGEAFF,TGCAGTGCTGGGGACCGGGGGGAAGCTTTCTTT